The TCR beta chain under discussion was sequenced for a study of blood T cell repertoires in COVID-19. This clone was counted only a few times. Produced via immunoSEQ multiplex PCR; TCRdb's table is partial and in-frame only. The sample yields under 130,000 clones, 85% seen once. There are 17 residues in the CDR3. Germline-derived CDR1 and CDR2 are SGHNT and YYREEE (reference sequence). V lost 4 bases to trimming and J lost 9 bases; unmatched junction nucleotides: 16. This chain links TRBV5-4 with TRBJ2-2; 9 positions agree with TRBD1. The TCR originated in a human donor in a cohort sampled during active COVID-19. The source material was peripheral blood. CDR3 amino acids: CASSRGSATGGLRELFF. The CDR3 DNA reads TGTGCCAGCAGCCGGGGGTCGGCTACAGGGGGCCTCCGGGAGCTGTTTTTT.